This entry lists 5 T cell receptor beta chains sequenced from one sample in a study of blood T cell repertoires in COVID-19. This table comes from immunoSEQ multiplex PCR, and its TCRdb copy is limited to in-frame clones, with some not included. Among tens of thousands of clones listed, around 88% were seen once. The sequenced material came from peripheral blood. The receptors originated from a woman of 80 years or more with active or convalescent COVID-19.

The chain joins TRBV19 to TRBJ1-3, with D tentatively TRBD1 (5 bases). CDR1 is LNHDA, CDR2 SQIVND, per germline (reference sequence). Deletions cut 9 bases from V and 3 bases from J, with 18 bases between. The CDR3 is 15 residues long. CDR3 sequence reads: CASNRQRHYGNTIYF. The DNA of the CDR3 is TGTGCCAGCAACAGACAGAGGCACTATGGAAACACCATATATTTT.

The chain couples TRBV7-5 to TRBJ2-3; TRBD2, as called in the table, went unchecked against the DNA. TRBV7-5 is flagged as a pseudogene. The CDR3 has 16 residues. CDR3 bases: TGTGCCAGAAGCCGCGACACCAAGGGGGGGGCAGATACGCAGTATTTT. Amino acid sequence: CARSRDTKGGADTQYF.

V and J are TRBV6-6 and TRBJ2-7; D may be TRBD2 (5 bases). CDR3 length: 15 amino acids. Trimming removed 7 bases from V and 4 bases from J, with 20 bases in between. Per germline, CDR1 MNHNY and CDR2 SVGAGI (reference sequence). CDR3 region: CASTTSAGRAYEQYF. DNA of the CDR3: TGTGCCAGCACCACTTCGGCGGGCCGGGCGTACGAGCAGTACTTC.

The chain employs TRBV25-1 and TRBJ2-1, with a possible D match to TRBD1 (7 bases). The CDR3 length is 14 residues. CDR1 and CDR2 from the germline V gene are MGHDK and SYGVNS. Trimming cost V 7 bases and J 6 bases, with 16 bases left between them. The chain's CDR3 is CASMGAGGSNEQFF. For the CDR3, the DNA is TGTGCCAGCATGGGGGCAGGGGGGAGCAATGAGCAGTTCTTC.

This chain uses TRBV24-1 with TRBJ1-2, with D perhaps matching TRBD1 (6 bases). Germline values: CDR1 KGHDR, CDR2 SFDVKD. Trimming stripped 7 bases from V and 0 bases from J, with 8 bases between. The CDR3 loop spans 13 amino acids. CDR3 in amino acids: CATRDRANYGYTF. In DNA, the CDR3 is TGTGCCACCAGGGACAGAGCTAACTATGGCTACACCTTC.